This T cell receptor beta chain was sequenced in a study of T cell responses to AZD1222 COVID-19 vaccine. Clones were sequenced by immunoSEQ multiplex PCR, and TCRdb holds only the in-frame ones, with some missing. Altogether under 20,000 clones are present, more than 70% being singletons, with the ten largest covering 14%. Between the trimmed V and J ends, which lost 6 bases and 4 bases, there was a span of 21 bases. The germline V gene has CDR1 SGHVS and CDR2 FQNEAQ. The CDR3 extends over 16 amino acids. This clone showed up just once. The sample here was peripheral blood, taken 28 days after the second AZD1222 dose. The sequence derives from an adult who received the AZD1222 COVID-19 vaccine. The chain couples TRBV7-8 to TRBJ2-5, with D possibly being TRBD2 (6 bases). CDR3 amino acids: CASRPLGGSGGETQYF. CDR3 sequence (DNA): TGTGCCAGCAGGCCCCTTGGGGGTTCCGGGGGAGAGACCCAGTACTTC.